The T cell receptor beta chain described here comes from a study of T-cell memory formation after mild COVID-19. Across the study: Clustering of TCRs was largely donor specific. Study findings and constraints: A second wave expanding day 15 to 37 was CD4+-biased; contracting clones were balanced. Mainly CM and EM harbored the contracting CD4+ clones; mainly EMRA harbored the CD8+ ones.

This CDR3 is built from 13 residues. Per germline, CDR1 LGHDT and CDR2 YNNKEL (reference sequence). V shed 4 bases and J shed 4 bases, with 10 bases lying between them. This clonotype appeared a few times. Its antigen is currently unknown. Sample barcodes and UMIs were carried by the TCR alpha and TCR beta cDNA libraries that 5'RACE generated with constant-segment primers. TCRdb itself ran the 5' RACE reads through MiXCR, one entry per CDR3 protein. The data contain roughly 220,000 distinct CDR3 sequences, just over 9.5% of them singletons. The source of this sequence is a man aged 18 to 35 who had mild COVID-19 (a few samples of this study predate the infection). Cell type and time point are not known. The chain joins TRBV3-1 to TRBJ1-2; the D gene is possibly TRBD1 (6 bases). Sequencing used PBMCs or a T cell subset sorted from them (not recorded which). CDR3 coding DNA: TGTGCCAGCAGCCCACAGGGACGCTATGGCTACACCTTC. It is translated as CASSPQGRYGYTF. The whole variable domain, filled in from reference TRBV3-1 and TRBJ1-2, reads DTAVSQTPKYLVTQMGNDKSIKCEQNLGHDTMYWYKQDSKKFLKIMFSYNNKELIINETVPNRFSPKSPDKAHLNLHINSLELGDSAVYFCASSPQGRYGYTFGSGTRLTVV.